The entry below describes one TCR beta chain. Its matching antigen is unknown. This sample was taken from a study of PD-L1 blockade in urothelial cancer. J gave up 5 bases and V 0 bases, and 5 bases lay outside the gene matches. The V gene's germline CDR1 is SGHDT and CDR2 YYEEEE. The CDR3 is 14 amino acids. Clones were sequenced by immunoSEQ multiplex PCR, and TCRdb holds only the in-frame ones, with some missing. This table holds 45,000 to 50,000 clones, about nine tenths found once. The study's findings and limits: At 3 weeks on treatment, tumor-associated clones expanded more with durable benefit. Improved survival was predicted by pretreatment blood TCR clonality below the median.

Sequences were derived from PBMCs, sampled around atezolizumab (anti-PD-L1) treatment. This receptor was identified in a man at least 80 years old with urothelial cancer. V gene TRBV5-6 combines with J gene TRBJ2-7, with 7 bases lining up with TRBD1. For the CDR3, the DNA is TGTGCCAGCAGCTTGGAGACAGGGTACAACGAGCAGTACTTC. This encodes CASSLETGYNEQYF.